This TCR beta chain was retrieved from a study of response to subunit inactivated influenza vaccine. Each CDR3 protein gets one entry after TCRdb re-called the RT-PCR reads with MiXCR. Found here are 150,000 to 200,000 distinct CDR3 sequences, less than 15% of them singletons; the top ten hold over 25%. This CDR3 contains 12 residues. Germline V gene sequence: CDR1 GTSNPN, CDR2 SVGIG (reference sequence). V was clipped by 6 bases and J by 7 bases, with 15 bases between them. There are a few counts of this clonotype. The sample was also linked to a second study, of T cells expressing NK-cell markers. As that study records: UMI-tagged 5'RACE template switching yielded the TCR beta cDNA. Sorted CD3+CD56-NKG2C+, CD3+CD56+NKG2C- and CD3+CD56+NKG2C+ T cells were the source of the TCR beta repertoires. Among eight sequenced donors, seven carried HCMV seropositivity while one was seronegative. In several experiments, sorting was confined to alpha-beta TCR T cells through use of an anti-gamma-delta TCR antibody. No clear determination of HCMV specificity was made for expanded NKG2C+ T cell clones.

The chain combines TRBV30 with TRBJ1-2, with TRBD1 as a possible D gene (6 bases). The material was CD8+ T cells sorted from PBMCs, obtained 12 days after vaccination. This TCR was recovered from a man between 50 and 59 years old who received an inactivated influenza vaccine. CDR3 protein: CACNRDNGGYTF. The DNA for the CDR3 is TGTGCCTGTAACCGGGACAACGGTGGCTACACCTTC. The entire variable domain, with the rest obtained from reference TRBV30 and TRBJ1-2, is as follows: SQTIHQWPATLVQPVGSPLSLECTVEGTSNPNLYWYRQAAGRGLQLLFYSVGIGQISSEVPQNLSASRPQDRQFILSSKKLLLSDSGFYLCACNRDNGGYTFGSGTRLTVV.